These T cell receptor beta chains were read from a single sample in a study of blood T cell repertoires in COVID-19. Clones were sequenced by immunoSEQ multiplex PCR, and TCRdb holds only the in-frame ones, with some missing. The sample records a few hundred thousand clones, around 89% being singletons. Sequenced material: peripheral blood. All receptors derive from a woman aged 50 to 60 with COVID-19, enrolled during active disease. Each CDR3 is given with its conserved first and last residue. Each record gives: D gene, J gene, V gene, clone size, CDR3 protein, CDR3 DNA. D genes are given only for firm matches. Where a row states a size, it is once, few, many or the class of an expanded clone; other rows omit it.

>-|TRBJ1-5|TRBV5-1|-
CASSLEGSGQPQHF
TGCGCCAGCAGCTTGGAGGGGTCCGGTCAGCCCCAGCATTTT
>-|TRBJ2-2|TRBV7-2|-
CASSLVGSGNTGELFF
TGTGCCAGCAGCTTAGTGGGGAGCGGGAACACCGGGGAGCTGTTTTTT
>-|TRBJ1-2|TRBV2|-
CASSAWRGGYTF
TGTGCCAGCAGTGCATGGAGAGGTGGCTACACCTTC
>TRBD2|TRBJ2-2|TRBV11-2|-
CASRFVAGGELFF
TGTGCCAGCAGATTCGTAGCGGGCGGGGAGCTGTTTTTT
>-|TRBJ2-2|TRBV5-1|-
CASSRSGVLTGELFF
TGCGCCAGCAGCCGTTCGGGAGTCTTGACCGGGGAGCTGTTTTTT
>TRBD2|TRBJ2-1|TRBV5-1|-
CASSRGWTSGRLLLNEQFF
TGCGCCAGCAGCCGCGGGTGGACTAGCGGGAGACTACTACTTAATGAGCAGTTCTTC
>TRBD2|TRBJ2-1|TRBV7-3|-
CASSLTLSTSGAGGEQFF
TGTGCCAGCAGCTTAACGTTATCGACTAGCGGGGCCGGGGGTGAGCAGTTCTTC
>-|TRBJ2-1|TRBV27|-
CASSVQVLGNEQFF
TGTGCCAGCAGTGTCCAGGTGCTTGGCAATGAGCAGTTCTTC
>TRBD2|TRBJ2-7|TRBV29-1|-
CSVPAGTSGSYEQYF
TGCAGCGTTCCAGCCGGGACTAGCGGATCGTACGAGCAGTACTTC
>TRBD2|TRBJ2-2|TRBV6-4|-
CASSDSSGRAWNTGELFF
TGTGCCAGCAGTGACAGTAGCGGGAGGGCCTGGAACACCGGGGAGCTGTTTTTT
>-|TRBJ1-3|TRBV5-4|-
CASSLVAASSGNTIYF
TGTGCCAGCAGCTTGGTGGCAGCTAGCTCTGGAAACACCATATATTTT
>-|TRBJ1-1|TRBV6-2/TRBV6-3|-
CASSTPIVGPSEAFF
TGTGCCAGCAGCACCCCTATCGTGGGCCCCAGTGAAGCTTTCTTT
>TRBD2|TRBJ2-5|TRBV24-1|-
CATSDLAGGVETQYF
TGTGCCACCAGTGATTTGGCGGGAGGGGTAGAGACCCAGTACTTC
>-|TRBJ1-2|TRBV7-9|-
CASSRRGGAGGYTF
TGTGCCAGCAGCCGACGGGGAGGGGCAGGTGGCTACACCTTC
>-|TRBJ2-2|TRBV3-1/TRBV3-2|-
CASSRNSEGIPGELFF
TGTGCCAGCAGCCGAAATTCGGAGGGAATCCCCGGGGAGCTGTTTTTT
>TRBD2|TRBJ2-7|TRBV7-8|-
CASSLQEWREGSYEQYF
TGTGCCAGCAGCTTACAAGAATGGCGGGAGGGCTCCTACGAGCAGTACTTC
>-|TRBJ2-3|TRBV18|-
CASSPLYVTDTQYF
TGTGCCAGCTCACCCCTATACGTCACAGATACGCAGTATTTT
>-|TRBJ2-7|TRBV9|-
CASSSVAEGEQYF
TGTGCCAGCAGCTCCGTAGCGGAAGGCGAGCAGTACTTC
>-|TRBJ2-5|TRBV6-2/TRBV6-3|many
CASSKPPRGRSGVFQETQYF
TGTGCCAGCAGTAAACCTCCACGGGGAAGAAGTGGTGTCTTCCAAGAGACCCAGTACTTC
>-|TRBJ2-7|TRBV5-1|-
CASSLAPGDYEQYF
TGCGCCAGCAGCTTGGCACCGGGAGACTACGAGCAGTACTTC
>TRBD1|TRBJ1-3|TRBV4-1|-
CASSQAFGTGENTIYF
TGCGCCAGCAGCCAAGCGTTCGGGACAGGGGAAAACACCATATATTTT
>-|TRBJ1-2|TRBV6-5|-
CASHRGGRADYGYTF
TGTGCCAGCCATCGCGGGGGCCGCGCGGACTATGGCTACACCTTC
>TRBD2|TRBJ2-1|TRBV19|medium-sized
CASSPGTSGANEQFF
TGTGCCAGTAGCCCCGGGACTAGCGGGGCCAATGAGCAGTTCTTC
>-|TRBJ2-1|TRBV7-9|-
CASSLRGSVDEQFF
TGTGCCAGCAGCTTAAGGGGATCGGTCGATGAGCAGTTCTTC
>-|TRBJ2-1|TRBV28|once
CASSSTVGGSGVYNEQFF
TGTGCCAGCAGTTCTACCGTTGGGGGTAGCGGAGTTTACAATGAGCAGTTCTTC
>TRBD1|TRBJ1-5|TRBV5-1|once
CASSLVAGGNQPQHF
TGCGCCAGCAGCTTGGTGGCAGGGGGGAATCAGCCCCAGCATTTT
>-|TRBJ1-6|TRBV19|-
CASSILGQVNSPLHF
TGTGCCAGTAGTATTTTGGGACAAGTTAATTCACCCCTCCACTTT
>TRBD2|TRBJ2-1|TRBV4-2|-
CASSQVRGSEQFF
TGTGCCAGCAGCCAAGTCCGCGGGAGTGAGCAGTTCTTC
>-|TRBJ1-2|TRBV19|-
CASSMGGLGQTNYGYTF
TGTGCCAGTAGTATGGGAGGATTGGGTCAGACTAACTATGGCTACACCTTC
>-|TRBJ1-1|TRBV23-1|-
CASGLIPLGDTEAFF
TGCGCCAGCGGGTTGATTCCCCTGGGAGACACTGAAGCTTTCTTT
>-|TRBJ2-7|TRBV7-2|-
CASSQGGTGSYEQYF
TGTGCCAGCAGCCAGGGGGGGACAGGCTCCTACGAGCAGTACTTC
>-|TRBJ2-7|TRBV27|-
CASSLSETYEQYF
TGTGCCAGCAGTTTAAGCGAAACCTACGAGCAGTACTTC